Listed here are 17 T cell receptor beta chains from one sample, sequenced in a study of STAT5B mutations in CD4+ large granular lymphocyte leukemia. The assay was immunoSEQ multiplex PCR, and TCRdb's table has in-frame clones only and misses some. The table shows more than 30,000 clones, with roughly 91% occurring only once. The sequenced sample consisted of CD4+ T cells from blood buffy coats. These receptors originate from a human donor in good health.

V is TRBV7-3 and J is TRBJ2-6; no definite D call. Germline V gene data show CDR1 as SGHTA and CDR2 as FQGTGA. The V end lost 4 bases, the J end lost 2 bases, and 15 bases lay between the germline ends. This CDR3 is built from 17 residues. DNA of the CDR3: TGTGCCAGCAGCTCCTACCCCACGAGAACTGGGGCCAACGTCCTGACTTTC. Encoded protein: CASSSYPTRTGANVLTF.

This rearrangement joins TRBV6-5 to TRBJ1-2; no firm D call. This CDR3 is 15 amino acids long. Deletions cut 6 bases from V and 6 bases from J, with 20 bases between. From germline, CDR1 is MNHEY and CDR2 SVGAGI. The CDR3 nucleotides read TGTGCCAGCAGCCAAGATAGGACGGCGAGGGATGGCTACACCTTC. It translates to CASSQDRTARDGYTF.

This clone was observed a handful of times. The rearrangement joins TRBV7-9 to TRBJ2-1; 8 bases are shared with TRBD1. V gave up 4 bases and J gave up 6 bases; unmatched junction bases: 17. Per the germline V gene, CDR1 is SEHNR and CDR2 is FQNEAQ (reference sequence). CDR3 length equals 18 residues. The DNA of the CDR3 is TGTGCCAGCAGCTCTCGTCTCGACCCGGGACAGGTGTTCAATGAGCAGTTCTTC. Its translation: CASSSRLDPGQVFNEQFF.

The sample holds a few counts of this clone. This rearrangement joins TRBV6-5 to TRBJ1-5, with D maybe TRBD1 (5 bases). From germline, CDR1 is MNHEY and CDR2 SVGAGI. Trimming stripped 9 bases from V and 6 bases from J, with 18 bases between. The CDR3 has 14 amino acids. The CDR3 region is CARGGQRVCQPQHF. DNA of the CDR3: TGTGCCAGAGGAGGACAAAGGGTATGTCAGCCCCAGCATTTT.

The chain uses TRBV19 and TRBJ2-3; 14 bases line up with TRBD2. Trimming cost V 8 bases and J 5 bases; bases outside gene matches: 3. The CDR3 has 14 amino acids. Germline V gene lookup returns CDR1 LNHDA and CDR2 SQIVND (reference sequence). The CDR3 nucleotides read TGTGCCAGTCGACTAGCGGGAGGGGTAGATACGCAGTATTTT. This gives the protein CASRLAGGVDTQYF.

The chain combines TRBV19 with TRBJ2-3, with D possibly being TRBD1 (5 bases). The CDR3 length is 15 residues. V lost 5 bases, J lost 0 bases, and 12 bases lay in between. Germline assignment: CDR1 LNHDA and CDR2 SQIVND (reference sequence). CDR3 sequence: CASSPTGTSTDTQYF. The CDR3 nucleotides read TGTGCCAGTAGTCCAACAGGAACTAGCACAGATACGCAGTATTTT.

This clone was found once. V gene TRBV19 combines with J gene TRBJ2-7; D uncertain. The CDR3 totals 15 residues. Trimming took off 3 bases at V and 0 bases at J, with 12 bases between the two ends. CDR1 and CDR2 (germline): LNHDA, SQIVND (reference sequence). The chain's CDR3 is CASSIFSLGSYEQYF. CDR3 coding DNA: TGTGCCAGTAGTATTTTCTCACTTGGCTCCTACGAGCAGTACTTC.

The count of this clone is one. This sequence joins TRBV5-1 and TRBJ2-3; TRBD2 might be the D (6 bases). Germline V gene lookup returns CDR1 SGHRS and CDR2 YFSETQ. CDR3 size: 17 residues. V was shortened by 4 bases and J by 5 bases, with 23 bases between the two germline ends. In DNA form, the CDR3 reads TGCGCCAGCAGCCGATATATACCTGGGCTAGCGCTAGATACGCAGTATTTT. It codes for CASSRYIPGLALDTQYF.

The chain couples TRBV2 to TRBJ1-5, with 7 bases fitting TRBD1. The J segment lost 0 bases and the V segment lost 6 bases, leaving 11 bases of the junction unmatched. Germline values: CDR1 SNHLY, CDR2 FYNNEI. This CDR3 contains 17 residues. The CDR3 sequence is CASRAGQAFYSNQPQHF. In DNA form, the CDR3 reads TGTGCCAGCAGGGCTGGACAGGCTTTTTATAGCAATCAGCCCCAGCATTTT.

The chain combines TRBV6-6 with TRBJ1-5; D not certain. Trimming removed 2 bases from V and 0 bases from J, with 11 bases in between. Per germline, CDR1 MNHNY and CDR2 SVGAGI (reference sequence). This CDR3 spans 16 amino acids. The CDR3 nucleotides are TGTGCCAGCAGTTACGTGGCAAAACTTAGCAATCAGCCCCAGCATTTT. The encoded protein is CASSYVAKLSNQPQHF.

The chain carries TRBV25-1 and TRBJ2-3, with D perhaps TRBD1 (5 bases). Germline V gene sequence: CDR1 MGHDK, CDR2 SYGVNS. V was trimmed by 6 bases and J by 2 bases, leaving 15 bases between them. CDR3 size: 15 residues. In DNA form, the CDR3 reads TGTGCCAGCAGCCAGGGCTTATACTCCACAGATACGCAGTATTTT. Its protein product is CASSQGLYSTDTQYF.

This clone was counted a single time. This chain joins TRBV7-2 and TRBJ2-5; no reliable D call. The end of the DNA is better explained by TRBJ2-7, so the J call may be wrong. The CDR3 has 15 amino acids. Germline CDR1 and CDR2: SGHTA and FQGNSA. This CDR3 reads CASSFIYSATNEQYF. The CDR3 DNA reads as TGTGCCAGCAGCTTCATATACTCCGCTACCAACGAGCAGTACTTC.

This clone has a single count. This chain uses TRBV5-4 with TRBJ2-7; no definite D call. The CDR3 loop spans 12 amino acids. Trimming stripped 0 bases from V and 7 bases from J, with 8 bases between. Germline loops: CDR1 SGHNT, CDR2 YYREEE (reference sequence). The CDR3 DNA follows: TGTGCCAGCAGCTTGGTAGCCGGTGAGCAGTACTTC. As protein: CASSLVAGEQYF.

This chain uses TRBV15 with TRBJ1-6, with D unclear. The V gene lost 0 bases and the J gene lost 8 bases, with 11 bases spanning the gap. Germline-derived CDR1 and CDR2 are LNHNV and YYDKDF (reference sequence). This CDR3 contains 15 residues. CDR3 region: CATSRDGEVYSPLHF. The CDR3, as DNA: TGTGCCACCAGCAGAGATGGAGAAGTGTATTCACCCCTCCACTTT. Full variable domain (remainder filled in from reference TRBV15 and TRBJ1-6): DAMVIQNPRYQVTQFGKPVTLSCSQTLNHNVMYWYQQKSSQAPKLLFHYYDKDFNNEADTPDNFQSRRPNTSFCFLDIRSPGLGDTAMYLCATSRDGEVYSPLHFGNGTRLTVT.

This chain uses TRBV6-1 with TRBJ2-1, with TRBD1 matching over 9 bases. Germline CDR1 and CDR2: MNHNS and SASEGT. V shed 5 bases and J 2 bases; nucleotides not matched to a gene: 4. The CDR3 runs to 15 residues. The CDR3 DNA reads as TGTGCCAGCAGTCCCCGGGACAGGGCCTACAATGAGCAGTTCTTC. The encoded protein is CASSPRDRAYNEQFF.

The rearrangement links TRBV7-9 to TRBJ1-1, with D unclear. Germline V gene sequence: CDR1 SEHNR, CDR2 FQNEAQ (reference sequence). The CDR3 is made up of 13 amino acids. The V end was cut by 5 bases, the J end by 0 bases, with 7 bases between. The CDR3 DNA is TGTGCCAGCAGCCGACATATGAACACTGAAGCTTTCTTT. Translating gives CASSRHMNTEAFF.

The gene calls are TRBV11-3 and TRBJ2-4; D may be TRBD2 (6 bases). V was shortened by 5 bases and J by 8 bases, with 19 bases between the two germline ends. This CDR3 contains 15 residues. Germline CDR1 reads SGHNT; CDR2 reads YENEEA. The CDR3 DNA reads as TGTGCCAGCAGCCAGTATATAGCGGTACGAGACATTCAGTACTTC. It translates to CASSQYIAVRDIQYF.